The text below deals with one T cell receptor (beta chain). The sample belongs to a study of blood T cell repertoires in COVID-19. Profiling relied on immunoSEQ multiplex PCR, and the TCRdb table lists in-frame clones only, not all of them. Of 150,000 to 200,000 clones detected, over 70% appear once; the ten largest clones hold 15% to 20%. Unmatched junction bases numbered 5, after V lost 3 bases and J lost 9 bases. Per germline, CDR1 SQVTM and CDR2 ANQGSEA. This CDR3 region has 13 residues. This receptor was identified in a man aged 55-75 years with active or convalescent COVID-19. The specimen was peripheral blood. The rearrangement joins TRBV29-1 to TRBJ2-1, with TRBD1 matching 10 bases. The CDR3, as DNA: TGCAGCGTTGACGGGACAGGGGTTGGTGAGCAGTTCTTC. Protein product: CSVDGTGVGEQFF.